Below, 29 T cell receptor beta chains from the same sample are listed, as sequenced in a study of blood T cell repertoires in COVID-19. TCRdb's copy holds only in-frame clones and misses some; the assay was immunoSEQ multiplex PCR. The table shows some 200,000 clones, with roughly four fifths occurring only once. The sequenced sample was PBMCs or T cells enriched from blood (not recorded which). These receptors were obtained from a man aged 40-49 years who had recovered from COVID-19.

The chain uses TRBV5-5 and TRBJ2-5, with TRBD1 matching over 8 bases. The CDR3 runs 13 residues. The V gene end was trimmed by 4 bases and the J gene end by 7 bases; junction bases not matched to a gene: 6. From germline, CDR1 is SGHKS and CDR2 YYEKEE (reference sequence). DNA of the CDR3: TGTGCCAGCAGCCAGACAGGGGAAGGGACCCAGTACTTC. Its protein is CASSQTGEGTQYF.

There are a few counts of this clone. The CDR3 region is CASSLQGRDEQYV. Written as DNA, the CDR3 is TGTGCCAGCAGCTTACAGGGCAGGGACGAGCAGTACGTC. The V gene is TRBV7-9, the J gene TRBJ2-7; a possible D gene is TRBD1 (5 bases). CDR1 is SEHNR and CDR2 is FQNEAQ in the germline V gene (reference sequence). The CDR3 runs 13 residues. Deletions cut 2 bases from V and 5 bases from J, with 10 bases between.

This rearrangement joins TRBV7-2 to TRBJ2-1; TRBD2 agrees at 9 bases. The germline gives CDR1 SGHTA, CDR2 FQGNSA. The CDR3 is 14 amino acids. Losses at the gene ends were 3 bases for V and 6 bases for J; bases not matched to a gene: 3. The CDR3 DNA follows: TGTGCCAGCAGCTTGGCTAGCGGGATCAATGAGCAGTTCTTC. It translates to CASSLASGINEQFF.

This clone was seen only once. The gene calls are TRBV7-2 and TRBJ2-7, with 8 bases matching TRBD1. Trimming at V came to 5 bases and at J to 3 bases, leaving 6 bases not matched to a gene. The CDR3 consists of 14 residues. Germline assignment: CDR1 SGHTA and CDR2 FQGNSA. The CDR3 spells CASSQGQELYEQYF. CDR3 nucleotides: TGTGCCAGCAGCCAGGGACAGGAGCTCTACGAGCAGTACTTC.

The chain recombines TRBV9 with TRBJ1-6, with unresolved D. Germline CDR1 SGDLS, CDR2 YYNGEE. Deletions cut 7 bases from V and 10 bases from J, with 15 bases between. This CDR3 spans 13 amino acids. Here the CDR3 DNA reads TGTGCCAGCTCAGAGGAGGGTAACTCACCCCTCCACTTT. Protein sequence: CASSEEGNSPLHF.

This chain links TRBV3-1 (or the pseudogene TRBV3-2) with TRBJ1-6; 9 bases are shared with TRBD1. Germline values: CDR1 LGHDT, CDR2 YNNKEL (reference sequence). The CDR3 has 15 residues. The junction had 7 bases not matched to a gene; V was cut back by 4 bases and J by 9 bases. The CDR3 bases are TGTGCCAGCAGCCCAAGGGGGGACAGGGCTTCACCCCTCCACTTT. Translation: CASSPRGDRASPLHF.

The V gene is TRBV5-1, the J gene TRBJ1-4, with D possibly being TRBD1 (6 bases). Trimming pared 2 bases from V and 3 bases from J, leaving 11 bases between. Germline V gene sequence: CDR1 SGHRS, CDR2 YFSETQ. The CDR3 runs to 15 residues. CDR3 residues: CASSFLGAANEKLFF. DNA for the CDR3: TGCGCCAGCAGCTTTTTGGGGGCAGCTAATGAAAAACTGTTTTTT. Using reference TRBV5-1 and TRBJ1-4 for the parts outside the CDR3, the full variable domain is KAGVTQTPRYLIKTRGQQVTLSCSPISGHRSVSWYQQTPGQGLQFLFEYFSETQRNKGNFPGRFSGRQFSNSRSEMNVSTLELGDSALYLCASSFLGAANEKLFFGSGTQLSVL.

In nucleotides, the CDR3 is TGTGCCAGCAGCTCAGGACAGGGCGGGGGCGGTACGCAGTATTTT. Protein: CASSSGQGGGGTQYF. The J gene is TRBJ2-3, the V gene TRBV13, with D tentatively TRBD1 (8 bases). This CDR3 has 15 residues. CDR1 and CDR2 from the germline V gene are PRHDT and FYEKMQ (reference sequence). Trimming shortened V by 4 bases and J by 8 bases, and 19 bases separated the two germline ends.

This clone was counted once. This rearrangement joins TRBV3-1 (or the pseudogene TRBV3-2) to TRBJ2-3; D not certain. V shed 9 bases and J shed 2 bases, with 21 bases lying between them. CDR1 and CDR2 (germline): LGHDT, YNNKEL (reference sequence). The CDR3 has 16 residues. This CDR3 reads CARTPHCGRLTDTQYF. The CDR3 region has the DNA TGTGCCAGAACTCCTCATTGCGGAAGACTCACAGATACGCAGTATTTT.

This clone has more than one count but fewer than ten. The chain's CDR3 is CASNSHQGWGTEAFF. The CDR3 DNA reads TGTGCCAGCAACAGTCATCAGGGTTGGGGCACTGAAGCTTTCTTT. The rearrangement links TRBV7-2 to TRBJ1-1; tentatively, D is TRBD1 (5 bases). V shed 7 bases and J shed 4 bases, with 19 bases lying between them. Germline V CDR1 and CDR2: SGHTA, FQGNSA. The CDR3 totals 15 residues.

V usage is TRBV18 and J usage is TRBJ1-6; 7 bases map to TRBD1. Looked up from germline, CDR1 is KGHSH and CDR2 is LQKENI. The CDR3 spans 16 residues. Germline trimming cut 3 bases from V and 7 bases from J; bases unmatched to any gene: 9. As DNA, the CDR3 is TGTGCCAGCTCACCTTTCGACAGGGACGTAAATTCACCCCTCCACTTT. The encoded protein is CASSPFDRDVNSPLHF.

The CDR3 is CASSLRLGSLIAKNIQYF. For the CDR3, the DNA is TGTGCCAGCAGCCTTCGACTAGGGAGTCTTATAGCCAAAAACATTCAGTACTTC. The chain employs TRBV11-2 and TRBJ2-4; tentative D call: TRBD2 (6 bases). Germline V gene data show CDR1 as SGHAT and CDR2 as FQNNGV. CDR3 length: 18 amino acids. The germline V and J ends were trimmed by 5 bases and 0 bases, with 20 bases remaining between them.

The rearrangement joins TRBV6-1 to TRBJ1-3; 7 positions agree with TRBD1. This CDR3 comprises 15 residues. CDR1 and CDR2 from the germline V gene are MNHNS and SASEGT. Trimming at V came to 2 bases and at J to 4 bases, leaving 5 bases not matched to a gene. The CDR3 nucleotides read TGTGCCAGCAGTGAACAGACAGGGTCAGGAAACACCATATATTTT. Amino acid sequence: CASSEQTGSGNTIYF.

This clone was recorded only once. The chain has TRBV29-1 and TRBJ2-1, with 8 bases fitting TRBD2. The CDR3 is 15 amino acids. Trimming took 4 bases from V and 3 from J; bases not matched to a gene: 8. CDR1 and CDR2 (germline): SQVTM, ANQGSEA. The CDR3 sequence: CSVVTGSGVYNEQFF. The CDR3 coding sequence is TGCAGCGTTGTGACGGGTAGCGGGGTCTACAATGAGCAGTTCTTC.

The J gene is TRBJ2-2, the V gene TRBV19; 8 nucleotides line up with TRBD2. Germline V lookup: CDR1 LNHDA, CDR2 SQIVND (reference sequence). Trimming cost V 6 bases and J 5 bases; bases outside gene matches: 14. This CDR3 has 17 residues. CDR3 protein: CASSRGGASGYTGELFF. CDR3 bases: TGTGCCAGTAGCCGAGGTGGGGCTAGCGGGTATACCGGGGAGCTGTTTTTT.

This chain connects TRBV7-2 to TRBJ1-2; maybe TRBD1 (5 bases). CDR3 size: 14 residues. Germline loops: CDR1 SGHTA, CDR2 FQGNSA. The V and J ends lost 5 bases and 4 bases respectively, with 14 bases between them. This CDR3 reads CASSPRTGGYGYTF. For the CDR3, the DNA is TGTGCCAGCAGCCCAAGGACGGGGGGCTATGGCTACACCTTC.

This chain links TRBV11-2 with TRBJ1-1, with a weak D call TRBD1 (6 bases). V gave up 5 bases and J gave up 7 bases, with 17 bases separating them. The CDR3 covers 14 residues. Germline CDR1 SGHAT, CDR2 FQNNGV. CDR3 protein: CASSPPGGRVEAFF. The CDR3 DNA reads as TGTGCCAGCAGCCCACCCGGGGGGCGGGTTGAAGCTTTCTTT. Complete variable domain (other parts from reference TRBV11-2 and TRBJ1-1): EAGVAQSPRYKIIEKRQSVAFWCNPISGHATLYWYQQILGQGPKLLIQFQNNGVVDDSQLPKDRFSAERLKGVDSTLKIQPAKLEDSAVYLCASSPPGGRVEAFFGQGTRLTVV.

The chain is built from TRBV5-4 and TRBJ2-1; a weak D match, TRBD2 (5 bases). This CDR3 contains 13 residues. V lost 0 bases and J lost 9, with 10 bases in between. In germline, CDR1 is SGHNT, CDR2 YYREEE (reference sequence). CDR3 bases: TGTGCCAGCAGCTTGGCCGGGGATCGTGAGCAGTTCTTC. It codes for CASSLAGDREQFF.

This rearrangement joins TRBV11-2 to TRBJ1-2; no reliable D call. V lost 1 base and J 7 bases, leaving 4 bases between the germline ends. This CDR3 contains 11 residues. CDR1 SGHAT and CDR2 FQNNGV come from the germline V gene. The CDR3 loop reads CASSLGGGYTF. The CDR3 nucleotides are TGTGCCAGCAGCTTAGGCGGTGGCTACACCTTC.

The rearrangement joins TRBV30 to TRBJ1-6; 10 bases agree with TRBD1. The CDR3 is 14 amino acids. Germline values: CDR1 GTSNPN, CDR2 SVGIG (reference sequence). Germline trimming cut 1 base from V and 9 bases from J; bases unmatched to any gene: 3. CDR3 sequence (DNA): TGTGCCTGGAGTGGGACAGGGGGAAGTTCACCCCTCCACTTT. It is translated as CAWSGTGGSSPLHF. The whole variable domain, remainder taken from reference TRBV30 and TRBJ1-6, is SQTIHQWPATLVQPVGSPLSLECTVEGTSNPNLYWYRQAAGRGLQLLFYSVGIGQISSEVPQNLSASRPQDRQFILSSKKLLLSDSGFYLCAWSGTGGSSPLHFGNGTRLTVT.

The V call is TRBV28, the J call TRBJ2-5, with 12 bases aligning to TRBD2. CDR1 MDHEN and CDR2 SYDVKM come from the germline V gene. The V and J ends lost 5 bases and 4 bases, in that order; junction bases with no gene match: 11. The CDR3 has 17 amino acids. The CDR3 loop reads CASSIDRGTSGSETQYF. The CDR3 DNA reads as TGTGCCAGCAGTATCGACCGCGGGACTAGCGGGTCAGAGACCCAGTACTTC.

The V and J genes are TRBV19 and TRBJ1-4; no definite D call. V was cut by 3 bases and J by 3 bases, with 8 bases left in between. This CDR3 has 14 residues. The germline V gene has CDR1 LNHDA and CDR2 SQIVND (reference sequence). The CDR3 protein is CASSISSANEKLFF. CDR3 nucleotides: TGTGCCAGTAGTATTAGCTCAGCTAATGAAAAACTGTTTTTT.

The V call is TRBV2, the J call TRBJ1-4; maybe TRBD1 (5 bases). Trimming removed 5 bases at V and 4 bases at J, with 8 bases between. The CDR3 is 13 residues long. The germline V gene has CDR1 SNHLY and CDR2 FYNNEI. The CDR3 reads CASSRQNNEKLFF. The CDR3 DNA is TGTGCCAGCAGTAGACAGAATAATGAAAAACTGTTTTTT.

The gene calls are TRBV6-2 or TRBV6-3 and TRBJ1-5, with TRBD1 as a possible D gene (5 bases). V was trimmed by 6 bases and J by 0 bases, leaving 18 bases between them. CDR1 MNHEY and CDR2 SVGEGT come from the germline V gene. The CDR3 extends over 17 amino acids. In DNA form, the CDR3 reads TGTGCCAGCAGCGGCGGGGAGGGGCGGGATAGCAATCAGCCCCAGCATTTT. Translation: CASSGGEGRDSNQPQHF.

The chain is built from TRBV7-2 and TRBJ1-5; D remains ambiguous. Between the trimmed V and J ends, which lost 2 bases and 7 bases, there was a span of 12 bases. The CDR3 sequence is 14 residues long. Germline V gene lookup returns CDR1 SGHTA and CDR2 FQGNSA. CDR3: CASSLYSSEQPQHF. In DNA, the CDR3 is TGTGCCAGCAGCTTATACAGTTCGGAACAGCCCCAGCATTTT. Based on the CDR3 plus reference TRBV7-2 and TRBJ1-5, the full variable domain is GAGVSQSPSNKVTEKGKDVELRCDPISGHTALYWYRQSLGQGLEFLIYFQGNSAPDKSGLPSDRFSAERTGGSVSTLTIQRTQQEDSAVYLCASSLYSSEQPQHFGDGTRLSIL.

V is TRBV6-5 and J is TRBJ2-1, with 8 bases aligning to TRBD2. V gave up 6 bases and J gave up 2 bases; unmatched junction bases: 3. CDR1 and CDR2 (germline): MNHEY, SVGAGI. The CDR3 is made up of 14 amino acids. CDR3 region: CASSTSGPYNEQFF. As DNA, the CDR3 is TGTGCCAGCAGCACTAGCGGACCCTACAATGAGCAGTTCTTC.

The table lists this clone with a few counts. The V call is TRBV6-5, the J call TRBJ2-1, with D uncertain. The CDR3 has 13 residues. V lost 1 base, J lost 5 bases, and 6 bases lay in between. CDR1 MNHEY and CDR2 SVGAGI come from the germline V gene. CDR3 amino acids: CASSYYINNEQFF. The CDR3 bases are TGTGCCAGCAGTTACTACATAAACAATGAGCAGTTCTTC.

This clone has a handful of counts. The chain uses TRBV12-5 and TRBJ2-5, with TRBD1 matching 8 bases. Per germline, CDR1 LGHNT and CDR2 FRNRAP. J lost 9 bases, V lost 0 bases, and 9 bases had no gene match. The CDR3 is 15 amino acids. The chain's CDR3 is CASGLVQGQTGAQYF. DNA of the CDR3: TGTGCTAGTGGTTTGGTACAAGGCCAGACAGGGGCCCAGTACTTC.

The rearrangement uses TRBV6-1 and TRBJ1-3, with D uncertain. Germline CDR1 reads MNHNS; CDR2 reads SASEGT. The CDR3 is 17 amino acids. Trimming pared 2 bases from V and 4 bases from J, leaving 18 bases between. CDR3 loop: CASSESTFGNQGNTIYF. The CDR3 nucleotides are TGTGCCAGCAGTGAAAGCACCTTCGGTAACCAAGGAAACACCATATATTTT.